The T cell receptor beta chain under discussion was sequenced for a study of blood T cell repertoires in COVID-19. The CDR3 is 13 residues long. Germline CDR1 reads SQVTM; CDR2 reads ANQGSEA. The J segment lost 5 bases and the V segment lost 4 bases, leaving 2 bases of the junction unmatched. As handled by the study authors: Scientists estimated how many nucleated cells there were by amplifying reference gene primers. Clones were sequenced by immunoSEQ multiplex PCR, and TCRdb holds only the in-frame ones, with some missing. The V and J calls and clone size were taken over from that table, and D and trimming were inferred from the DNA. The sample includes 220,000 or so clones, 65% to 85% seen only once; the top ten take roughly 3.5%. Those who participated ranged in age from roughly 18 to 100 years and resided in about 24 US areas. Clinical history as reported by participants underpinned cohort assignment.

Sequencing used PBMCs or T cells enriched from blood (not recorded which). This rearrangement joins TRBV29-1 to TRBJ1-5; 10 bases agree with TRBD1. This receptor was taken from a woman aged 55 to 70 who had recovered from COVID-19. This CDR3 reads CSVAGTGDQPQHF. CDR3 sequence (DNA): TGCAGCGTTGCCGGGACAGGGGATCAGCCCCAGCATTTT.